The TCR beta chain under discussion was sequenced for a study of T cells in Graves' hyperthyroidism and ophthalmopathy. V gave up 0 bases and J gave up 1 base, with 10 bases separating them. The germline gives CDR1 DFQATT, CDR2 SNEGSKA (reference sequence). The CDR3 covers 15 residues. The investigators amplified TCR beta CDR3 regions from RNA transcripts. In the first-round RT-PCR of the TCR CDR3, the HTBI primer set was used. TCRdb re-called the multiplex PCR reads with MiXCR, one entry per CDR3 protein. The repertoire includes roughly 520,000 distinct CDR3 sequences, approximately 24% of them detected once, and 11% sits in the top ten. Many counts were recorded for this clonotype.

The specimen sequenced was blood. The sequence was obtained from a woman younger than 45 with Graves' ophthalmopathy. This sequence joins TRBV20-1 and TRBJ1-5; D call uncertain. CDR3 region: CSARDMDRSNQPQHF. The CDR3, as DNA: TGCAGTGCTAGAGATATGGATCGGAGCAATCAGCCCCAGCATTTT.